Each of the 29 T cell receptor beta chains below was sequenced from the same sample in a study of shared clonotypes between healthy human individuals. Measured with immunoSEQ multiplex PCR; TCRdb has only the in-frame clones, and not every one. The data contain approximately 500,000 clones, approximately 84% of them singletons. Input material: PBMCs. The receptors come from a woman in her 40s in good health. Some clones in this sample may be carry-over from other donors' samples.

The chain carries TRBV21-1 and TRBJ2-2; the DNA was not used to check the table's D call, TRBD1. TRBV21-1 is a pseudogene locus. The CDR3 length is 18 residues. The CDR3 bases are TGTGCCAGCAGCAAAAGGGGGCTAGCCTTGATTAACACCGGGGAGCTGTTTTTT. Protein sequence: CASSKRGLALINTGELFF.

This clone has a single count. The chain has TRBV11-1 and TRBJ2-3; the match to TRBD2 covers 11 bases. The ends lost 5 bases at V and 5 bases at J; junction bases unmatched: 6. The V gene's germline CDR1 is SGHAT and CDR2 FQDESV (reference sequence). CDR3 length: 15 residues. The CDR3: CASSTLAGEGDTQYF. DNA of the CDR3: TGTGCCAGCAGCACACTAGCGGGAGAAGGAGATACGCAGTATTTT.

The V and J genes are TRBV7-3 and TRBJ2-1, with a tentative D call TRBD2 (6 bases). V was shortened by 5 bases and J by 13 bases, with 18 bases between the two germline ends. The CDR3 spans 13 residues. Germline CDR1 reads SGHTA; CDR2 reads FQGTGA. The CDR3 loop reads CASSATNGGAQFF. In DNA form, the CDR3 reads TGTGCCAGCAGCGCCACAAACGGGGGAGCCCAGTTCTTC.

This clone has at least ten counts. The chain joins TRBV4-1 to TRBJ2-7; 8 bases line up with TRBD2. The ends lost 4 bases at V and 1 base at J; junction bases unmatched: 9. The length of the CDR3 is 16 residues. Germline V gene sequence: CDR1 MGHRA, CDR2 YSYEKL. The CDR3 bases are TGCGCCAGCAGCCCCGAAAGCGGGAGCCCTTCCTACGAGCAGTACTTC. Encoded protein: CASSPESGSPSYEQYF.

Note on this clone: Given a much more abundant clone one base away, this may be a read error. Distinct nucleotide sequences in the sample also encode this CDR3. The rearrangement joins TRBV6-4 to TRBJ2-3, with TRBD2 matching over 9 bases. CDR3 length: 15 amino acids. CDR1 and CDR2 from the germline V gene are MRHNA and SNTAGT. V was pared by 3 bases and J by 3 bases, with 4 bases of the junction left unmatched. In DNA form, the CDR3 reads TGTGCCAGCAGTGAGCAAGCGGGAGGTACAGATACGCAGTATTTT. It translates to CASSEQAGGTDTQYF.

In this sample, this clone turned up once. Additional DNA sequences in this sample encode the identical CDR3. The chain combines TRBV5-1 with TRBJ2-1, with D perhaps TRBD2 (5 bases). Germline assignment: CDR1 SGHRS and CDR2 YFSETQ. V gave up 3 bases and J gave up 0 bases, with 10 bases separating them. The CDR3 is made up of 15 amino acids. Here the CDR3 DNA reads TGCGCCAGCAGCTCGACTGGGAGCTCCTACAATGAGCAGTTCTTC. Amino acids: CASSSTGSSYNEQFF.

The V gene is TRBV7-9, the J gene TRBJ2-5; D not certain. CDR3 length: 13 amino acids. The germline CDR1 and CDR2 sequences are SEHNR and FQNEAQ (reference sequence). The V gene lost 0 bases and the J gene lost 5 bases, with 7 bases spanning the gap. The chain's CDR3 is CASSLAIGETQYF. The CDR3 DNA reads TGTGCCAGCAGCTTAGCGATCGGGGAGACCCAGTACTTC. Using reference TRBV7-9 and TRBJ2-5 for the parts outside the CDR3, the full variable domain is DTGVSQNPRHKITKRGQNVTFRCDPISEHNRLYWYRQTLGQGPEFLTYFQNEAQLEKSRLLSDRFSAERPKGSFSTLEIQRTEQGDSAMYLCASSLAIGETQYFGPGTRLLVL.

A note on this clone: A far larger clone is just one base off, so this is likely a read error. J is TRBJ1-1 and V is TRBV27; TRBD1 might be the D (6 bases). CDR1 and CDR2 (germline): MNHEY, SMNVEV (reference sequence). The CDR3 runs to 14 residues. This CDR3 is CVSSLSGGRTEAFF. In nucleotides, the CDR3 is TGTGTCAGCAGTTTATCGGGGGGGCGGACTGAAGCTTTCTTT.

Comment on this clone: It differs at one base from a far larger clone, so likely a read error. Other DNA variants within this sample encode the same CDR3. This sequence joins TRBV29-1 and TRBJ1-1, with TRBD1 as a possible D gene (5 bases). Deletions cut 3 bases from V and 11 bases from J, with 13 bases between. CDR1 and CDR2 from the germline V gene are SQVTM and ANQGSEA. The CDR3 extends over 11 amino acids. For the CDR3, the DNA is TGCAGCGTTGACCGGGGGGGAACGGCTTTCTTT. It translates to CSVDRGGTAFF.

The chain has TRBV15 and TRBJ1-2, with D maybe TRBD1 (5 bases). The CDR3 spans 13 residues. The ends were cut back, 0 bases at V and 4 bases at J, with 6 bases in the middle. The germline V gene encodes CDR1 LNHNV and CDR2 YYDKDF (reference sequence). This CDR3 reads CATSRETGYGYTF. The CDR3 DNA is TGTGCCACCAGCAGAGAAACAGGCTATGGCTACACCTTC.

The chain combines TRBV28 with TRBJ1-5, with a possible D match to TRBD1 (6 bases). The CDR3 sequence is 12 residues long. The V gene lost 10 bases and the J gene lost 5 bases, with 12 bases spanning the gap. The germline V gene has CDR1 MDHEN and CDR2 SYDVKM. CDR3 residues: CATKGGDQPQHF. CDR3 coding DNA: TGTGCCACCAAGGGGGGGGATCAGCCCCAGCATTTT.

V usage is TRBV5-1 and J usage is TRBJ2-7; TRBD2 agrees at 13 bases. Unmatched junction bases numbered 11, after V lost 1 base and J lost 7 bases. Germline-derived CDR1 and CDR2 are SGHRS and YFSETQ. The CDR3 consists of 17 residues. Here the CDR3 reads CASSLRVSRLAGGEQYF. In nucleotides, the CDR3 is TGCGCCAGCAGCTTGAGAGTCAGCAGACTAGCGGGAGGTGAGCAGTACTTC. The full variable domain, its missing parts supplied by reference TRBV5-1 and TRBJ2-7, is KAGVTQTPRYLIKTRGQQVTLSCSPISGHRSVSWYQQTPGQGLQFLFEYFSETQRNKGNFPGRFSGRQFSNSRSEMNVSTLELGDSALYLCASSLRVSRLAGGEQYFGPGTRLTVT.

The rearrangement links TRBV11-3 to TRBJ2-1; possibly TRBD2 for D (5 bases). This CDR3 has 13 amino acids. Germline V gene data show CDR1 as SGHNT and CDR2 as YENEEA. Trimming removed 2 bases from V and 7 bases from J, with 9 bases in between. CDR3 sequence (DNA): TGTGCCAGCAGCTTAAGGACTCGAAATGAGCAGTTCTTC. This codes for CASSLRTRNEQFF.

Remarks on this clone: A read error is the likely source, as a far larger clone sits one nucleotide away. The CDR3 sequence is CASRGAVNTEAFF. The CDR3 DNA follows: TGTGCCAGCAGGGGGGCGGTTAACACTGAAGCTTTCTTT. The chain couples TRBV2 to TRBJ1-1; perhaps TRBD1 as D (6 bases). V was cut by 6 bases and J by 2 bases, with 10 bases left in between. Germline CDR1 reads SNHLY; CDR2 reads FYNNEI. The CDR3 length is 13 residues.

This chain links TRBV28 with TRBJ2-3; D ambiguous. This CDR3 comprises 14 residues. Deletions cut 4 bases from V and 2 bases from J, with 10 bases between. Germline-derived CDR1 and CDR2 are MDHEN and SYDVKM. The CDR3 DNA reads as TGTGCCAGCAGTTACGAACATACCACAGATACGCAGTATTTT. Its translation: CASSYEHTTDTQYF.

This chain links TRBV28 with TRBJ2-4; D uncertain. The CDR3 has 14 residues. CDR1 MDHEN and CDR2 SYDVKM come from the germline V gene. Trimming pared 1 base from V and 0 bases from J, leaving 4 bases between. CDR3 sequence reads: CASSLFLAKNIQYF. The CDR3 region has the DNA TGTGCCAGCAGTTTATTTTTAGCCAAAAACATTCAGTACTTC.

The rearrangement joins TRBV11-2 to TRBJ1-2, with no clear D. Per germline, CDR1 SGHAT and CDR2 FQNNGV. This CDR3 region has 16 residues. V was shortened by 1 base and J by 3 bases, with 15 bases between the two germline ends. The CDR3 DNA reads TGTGCCAGCAGCTTAGTTACGAATATTGGATACTATGGCTACACCTTC. It encodes CASSLVTNIGYYGYTF.

Turning to this clone: This likely stems from a read error, as it lies one base from a far larger clone. The CDR3 carries no conserved terminal phenylalanine or tryptophan, so it likely arises from a read error. The chain joins TRBV5-6 to TRBJ1-5; the D is unclear. The germline V and J ends were trimmed by 0 bases and 3 bases, with 4 bases remaining between them. The CDR3 runs 13 residues. The germline V gene has CDR1 SGHDT and CDR2 YYEEEE. CDR3 residues: CASSLGTNQPQHS. The CDR3 nucleotides read TGTGCCAGCAGCTTGGGTACCAATCAGCCCCAGCATTCT.

The chain joins TRBV19 to TRBJ2-5, with a possible D match to TRBD1 (6 bases). The CDR3 is made up of 15 amino acids. Deletions cut 3 bases from V and 1 base from J, with 12 bases between. In germline, CDR1 is LNHDA, CDR2 SQIVND (reference sequence). In nucleotides, the CDR3 is TGTGCCAGTAGTATGGGGGCGAACCTCCAAGAGACCCAGTACTTC. Translating gives CASSMGANLQETQYF.

Turning to this clone: This is likely an artifact of a read error, given a far larger clone one base away. This chain joins TRBV6-5 and TRBJ2-1, with TRBD2 identical over 10 bases. The CDR3 contains 15 residues. Germline assignment: CDR1 MNHEY and CDR2 SVGAGI. CDR3 bases: TGTGCCAGCGGTTACGGACTAGCGGCGTGGAATGAGCAGTTCTTC. Translating gives CASGYGLAAWNEQFF.

The chain uses TRBV5-1 and TRBJ1-4; unclear D gene. CDR1 and CDR2 (germline): SGHRS, YFSETQ. V lost 2 bases and J 7 bases, leaving 12 bases between the germline ends. This CDR3 is 14 amino acids long. CDR3 sequence: CASSLGSEGEKLFF. CDR3 in DNA: TGCGCCAGCAGCTTAGGAAGCGAGGGTGAAAAACTGTTTTTT.

Comment on this clone: The sample carries other DNA sequences with the same CDR3. The chain combines TRBV20-1 with TRBJ2-5; D remains unclear. Per the germline V gene, CDR1 is DFQATT and CDR2 is SNEGSKA (reference sequence). The CDR3 consists of 10 residues. The V and J ends lost 5 bases and 4 bases respectively, with 5 bases between them. The CDR3 DNA reads TGCAGTGCTTTTAGAGAGACCCAGTACTTC. Translating gives CSAFRETQYF.

V and J are TRBV30 and TRBJ1-5; weak D call: TRBD1 (5 bases). CDR1 is GTSNPN and CDR2 is SVGIG in the germline V gene (reference sequence). This CDR3 is built from 15 residues. Trimming took 2 bases from V and 3 from J, leaving 14 bases between them. The CDR3 reads CAWSPDRLLNQPQHF. The CDR3 nucleotides read TGTGCCTGGAGTCCCGACAGACTACTCAATCAGCCCCAGCATTTT.

The CDR3 spells CASSQGLDHWETQYF. CDR3 coding DNA: TGTGCCAGCAGCCAAGGCCTTGACCACTGGGAGACCCAGTACTTC. V is TRBV14 and J is TRBJ2-5; D unresolved. The CDR3 is 15 amino acids. V was cut by 1 base and J by 5 bases, with 14 bases left in between. Germline V gene lookup returns CDR1 SGHDN and CDR2 FVKESK.

This chain's CDR3 is CASSTFGNTEAFF. As DNA, the CDR3 is TGTGCCAGCTCAACATTTGGGAACACTGAAGCTTTCTTT. The chain carries TRBV18 and TRBJ1-1, with D hard to call. This CDR3 region has 13 residues. From germline, CDR1 is KGHSH and CDR2 LQKENI. With 5 bases removed from V and 1 base from J, the gap between germline ends came to 8 bases.

The V call is TRBV5-8, the J call TRBJ2-1; D assignment may be TRBD1 or TRBD2 (5 bases each). The length of the CDR3 is 15 residues. V was shortened by 4 bases and J by 3 bases, with 14 bases between the two germline ends. Germline V CDR1 and CDR2: SGHTS, YDEGEE. The CDR3, as DNA: TGTGCCAGCAGCCACGGGACCCTCTACTACAATGAGCAGTTCTTC. Its protein is CASSHGTLYYNEQFF.

The chain couples TRBV18 to TRBJ2-7; tentatively, D is TRBD1 (6 bases). The V gene's germline CDR1 is KGHSH and CDR2 LQKENI. Trimming removed 5 bases from V and 2 bases from J, with 10 bases in between. The CDR3 covers 13 residues. The CDR3 loop is CASSGGQTYEQYF. DNA for the CDR3: TGTGCCAGCTCAGGAGGACAGACCTACGAGCAGTACTTC. Together with reference TRBV18 and TRBJ2-7, the CDR3 gives the full variable domain: NAGVMQNPRHLVRRRGQEARLRCSPMKGHSHVYWYRQLPEEGLKFMVYLQKENIIDESGMPKERFSAEFPKEGPSILRIQQVVRGDSAAYFCASSGGQTYEQYFGPGTRLTVT.

This clone was picked up a small number of times. The chain uses TRBV30 and TRBJ2-5; D might be TRBD2 (6 bases). Trimming pared 3 bases from V and 4 bases from J, leaving 12 bases between. The CDR3 is 13 amino acids. Germline CDR1 GTSNPN, CDR2 SVGIG (reference sequence). The CDR3 loop is CAWSPIGGETQYF. The CDR3 coding sequence is TGTGCCTGGAGCCCTATCGGGGGAGAGACCCAGTACTTC.

The chain joins TRBV28 to TRBJ2-5; 7 bases fit TRBD2. Losses at the gene ends were 6 bases for V and 5 bases for J; bases not matched to a gene: 3. The germline CDR1 and CDR2 sequences are MDHEN and SYDVKM. The CDR3 has 12 residues. CDR3 sequence: CASRSGGETQYF. DNA for the CDR3: TGTGCCAGCAGATCCGGGGGGGAGACCCAGTACTTC.